This T cell receptor (beta chain) was observed in a study of technical replicates of blood from a handful of donors. The CDR3 is made up of 16 amino acids. The J segment lost 4 bases and the V segment lost 1 base, leaving 9 bases of the junction unmatched. Germline CDR1 LNHNV, CDR2 YYDKDF (reference sequence). This table comes from immunoSEQ multiplex PCR, and its TCRdb copy is limited to in-frame clones, with some not included. There are about 100,000 clones in the sample; about 95% occur only once, and 0.3% to 0.35% lies in the top ten. The sequencing sample was made of T cells isolated from PBMCs. The clonotype originates from a human donor in good health. V and J are TRBV15 and TRBJ2-5; TRBD2 aligns across 7 bases. Here the CDR3 reads CATSRAGGGYRETQYF. The CDR3, as DNA: TGTGCCACCAGCAGAGCTGGGGGAGGGTATAGAGAGACCCAGTACTTC. Looking up the rest from reference TRBV15 and TRBJ2-5 gives the full variable domain: DAMVIQNPRYQVTQFGKPVTLSCSQTLNHNVMYWYQQKSSQAPKLLFHYYDKDFNNEADTPDNFQSRRPNTSFCFLDIRSPGLGDTAMYLCATSRAGGGYRETQYFGPGTRLLVL.